This TCR beta chain is drawn from a study of T-cell reconstitution after alpha-beta-depleted transplantation in children. This clonotype was seen at least ten times. Its cognate antigen is unknown. The CDR3 sequence is 13 residues long. Germline CDR1 LGHNA, CDR2 YNFKEQ. Deletions cut 0 bases from V and 11 bases from J, with 10 bases between. Study outcomes and limitations: A year had passed since transplant, and T-cell counts and diversity by then came mostly from newly produced T cells.

This sample's TCRbeta library carried unique molecular identifier barcodes. TCRdb redid the calling of the PCR reads with MiXCR, one entry per CDR3 protein. The sample yields around 300,000 distinct CDR3 sequences, over 7.5% seen once. This chain connects TRBV4-2 to TRBJ2-2; the D is unclear. This material consisted of peripheral blood, taken 360 days after TCRalphabeta/CD19-depleted stem cell transplant. The TCR comes from a female patient aged 2-15 years who had a stem cell transplant for Fanconi anemia, so the T cells may come from the graft donor. The CDR3 DNA reads TGTGCCAGCAGCCAAGATGGATTTTCAGAGCTGTTTTTT. It translates to CASSQDGFSELFF.